Following are 10 T cell receptor beta chains from one sample sequenced in a study of vaccination and CD4 T cells after COVID-19. Their target antigens are unknown. The Oncomine TCR Beta short-read assay generated sequence data from the DNA of cultured CD4+ T cells. One entry per CDR3 protein results from TCRdb running MiXCR on the PCR reads. The sample consists of tens of thousands of distinct CDR3 sequences, approximately 32% of them appearing once. The time point denotes: late sampling 161 to 241 days after vaccination in a few convalescent patients. The treatment was: roughly 10-day PBMC culture with coronavirus spike peptide pools or control peptides (ViraFEST assay). This material consisted of CD4+ T cells from blood, cultured in vitro, taken about 7 months after SARS-CoV-2 vaccination. All receptors come from a human donor who had recovered from COVID-19.

By proportion, this clonotype is medium-sized (0.01 to 0.1%). This chain connects TRBV10-3 to TRBJ1-6; D is perhaps TRBD1 (6 bases). The CDR3 contains 12 residues. V was cut by 7 bases and J by 9 bases, with 10 bases left in between. Per the germline V gene, CDR1 is ENHRY and CDR2 is SYGVKD. CDR3 sequence (DNA): TGTGCCATCAACAGGGTGGGTTCACCCCTCCACTTT. As protein: CAINRVGSPLHF.

This chain connects TRBV7-9 to TRBJ1-1, with 8 bases lining up with TRBD1. The CDR3 has 15 residues. Per the germline V gene, CDR1 is SEHNR and CDR2 is FQNEAQ (reference sequence). The V and J ends lost 4 bases and 3 bases, in that order; junction bases with no gene match: 7. This CDR3 is CASSSWTGRYTEAFF. CDR3 coding DNA: TGTGCCAGCAGCTCCTGGACAGGGAGGTACACTGAAGCTTTCTTT.

This clonotype has only a few counts. The genes are TRBV28 and TRBJ1-1, with D possibly being TRBD1 (5 bases). V was trimmed by 3 bases and J by 8 bases, leaving 10 bases between them. The CDR3 runs to 12 residues. Germline V gene data show CDR1 as MDHEN and CDR2 as SYDVKM. CDR3 protein: CASSFPWGEAFF. The CDR3 DNA follows: TGTGCCAGCAGTTTCCCGTGGGGGGAAGCTTTCTTT.

This clonotype was detected a few times. This rearrangement joins TRBV6-1 to TRBJ1-2, with TRBD1 matching over 9 bases. Trimming at V came to 7 bases and at J to 4 bases, leaving 4 bases not matched to a gene. This CDR3 has 13 residues. CDR1 is MNHNS, CDR2 SASEGT, per germline. The CDR3 protein is CASNQDRGYGYTF. The CDR3 DNA sequence: TGTGCCAGCAATCAGGACAGGGGCTATGGCTACACCTTC.

Only a few counts were recorded for this clonotype. The rearrangement uses TRBV20-1 and TRBJ2-2; D gene uncertain. Germline lookup yields CDR1 DFQATT and CDR2 SNEGSKA (reference sequence). V dropped 6 bases and J dropped 7 bases, with 12 bases sitting between them. CDR3 length: 12 residues. The CDR3 DNA sequence: TGCAGTGCCACAACAGTGTACGGGGAGCTGTTTTTT. It yields the protein CSATTVYGELFF.

The V gene is TRBV7-2, the J gene TRBJ2-2; D is unclear. With 1 base removed from V and 5 bases from J, the gap between germline ends came to 8 bases. CDR3 length equals 14 residues. Germline V gene lookup returns CDR1 SGHTA and CDR2 FQGNSA. CDR3 bases: TGTGCCAGCAGCTTAGTTGTAGGGACCGGGGAGCTGTTTTTT. Amino acids: CASSLVVGTGELFF. Combining the CDR3 with reference TRBV7-2 and TRBJ2-2 gives the whole variable domain GAGVSQSPSNKVTEKGKDVELRCDPISGHTALYWYRQSLGQGLEFLIYFQGNSAPDKSGLPSDRFSAERTGGSVSTLTIQRTQQEDSAVYLCASSLVVGTGELFFGEGSRLTVL.

The chain uses TRBV6-2 or TRBV6-3 and TRBJ2-7; maybe TRBD2 (6 bases). CDR1 is MNHEY, CDR2 SVGEGT, per germline. Trimming took 3 bases from V and 6 from J, leaving 12 bases between them. CDR3 size: 13 residues. CDR3 coding DNA: TGTGCCAGCAGTTATTGCCTAGCGTGCGAGCAGTACTTC. This translates into CASSYCLACEQYF.

J is TRBJ2-7 and V is TRBV7-2; D possibly corresponds to TRBD2 (6 bases). Trimming pared 5 bases from V and 3 bases from J, leaving 14 bases between. Per germline, CDR1 SGHTA and CDR2 FQGNSA. The length of the CDR3 is 14 residues. CDR3 in DNA: TGTGCCAGCAGCAACCGGGACTCCTTCTACGAGCAGTACTTC. It is translated as CASSNRDSFYEQYF.

The CDR3 DNA reads as TGTGCCAGCAGCTCGCTCCTTGAGGGGATATATGGCTACACCTTC. This encodes CASSSLLEGIYGYTF. This chain uses TRBV5-4 with TRBJ1-2; tentative D call: TRBD1 (5 bases). Germline assignment: CDR1 SGHNT and CDR2 YYREEE (reference sequence). The CDR3 is 15 residues long. The germline V and J ends were trimmed by 3 bases and 5 bases, with 17 bases remaining between them.

This clonotype turned up a few times. The CDR3 nucleotides read TGTGCCACCAGCAGGCGACTAGCGGGTACTCATACGCAGTATTTT. Residues: CATSRRLAGTHTQYF. The gene calls are TRBV15 and TRBJ2-3; 10 bases line up with TRBD2. Trimming cost V 3 bases and J 7 bases; bases outside gene matches: 7. The CDR3 extends over 15 amino acids. The germline V gene encodes CDR1 LNHNV and CDR2 YYDKDF (reference sequence).